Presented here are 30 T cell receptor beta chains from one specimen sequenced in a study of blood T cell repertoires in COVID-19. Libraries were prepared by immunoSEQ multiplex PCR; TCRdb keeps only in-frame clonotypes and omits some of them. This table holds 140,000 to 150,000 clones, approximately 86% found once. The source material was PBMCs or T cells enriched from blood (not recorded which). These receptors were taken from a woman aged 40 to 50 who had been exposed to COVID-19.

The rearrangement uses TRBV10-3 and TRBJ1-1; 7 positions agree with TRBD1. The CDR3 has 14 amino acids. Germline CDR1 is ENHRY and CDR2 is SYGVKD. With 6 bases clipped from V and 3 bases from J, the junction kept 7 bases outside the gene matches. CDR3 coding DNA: TGTGCCATCAGCCGACAGGGAATCGACACTGAAGCTTTCTTT. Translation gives CAISRQGIDTEAFF.

This CDR3 is CASSFSGAMAGELFF. As DNA, the CDR3 is TGTGCCAGCAGTTTCTCAGGGGCAATGGCCGGGGAGCTGTTTTTT. The chain joins TRBV27 to TRBJ2-2; D is possibly TRBD1 (6 bases). From germline, CDR1 is MNHEY and CDR2 SMNVEV (reference sequence). V lost 3 bases and J 6 bases, leaving 14 bases between the germline ends. There are 15 residues in the CDR3.

The CDR3 sequence: CASSLGQRQTYSNQPQHF. DNA of the CDR3: TGTGCCAGCAGCTTGGGTCAGCGGCAGACTTATAGCAATCAGCCCCAGCATTTT. The V gene is TRBV5-5, the J gene TRBJ1-5; D not resolved. Germline V gene sequence: CDR1 SGHKS, CDR2 YYEKEE (reference sequence). This CDR3 is built from 18 residues. V was pared by 0 bases and J by 0 bases, with 16 bases between. The full variable domain, its missing parts supplied by reference TRBV5-5 and TRBJ1-5, is DAGVTQSPTHLIKTRGQQVTLRCSPISGHKSVSWYQQVLGQGPQFIFQYYEKEERGRGNFPDRFSARQFPNYSSELNVNALLLGDSALYLCASSLGQRQTYSNQPQHFGDGTRLSIL.

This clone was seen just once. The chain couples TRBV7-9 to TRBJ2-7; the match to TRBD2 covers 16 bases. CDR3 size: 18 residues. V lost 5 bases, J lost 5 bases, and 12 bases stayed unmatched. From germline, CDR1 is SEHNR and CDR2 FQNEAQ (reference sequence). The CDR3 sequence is CASSPSGTSGREAHEQYF. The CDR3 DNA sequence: TGTGCCAGCAGCCCGAGCGGGACTAGCGGGAGGGAAGCCCACGAGCAGTACTTC. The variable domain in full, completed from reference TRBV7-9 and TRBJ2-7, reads DTGVSQNPRHKITKRGQNVTFRCDPISEHNRLYWYRQTLGQGPEFLTYFQNEAQLEKSRLLSDRFSAERPKGSFSTLEIQRTEQGDSAMYLCASSPSGTSGREAHEQYFGPGTRLTVT.

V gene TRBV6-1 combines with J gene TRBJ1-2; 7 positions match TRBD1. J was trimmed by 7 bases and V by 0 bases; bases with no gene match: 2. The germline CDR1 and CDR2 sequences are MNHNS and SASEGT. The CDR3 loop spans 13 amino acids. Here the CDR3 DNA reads TGTGCCAGCAGTGAAGCAGGGGGCTTTGGCTACACCTTC. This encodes CASSEAGGFGYTF.

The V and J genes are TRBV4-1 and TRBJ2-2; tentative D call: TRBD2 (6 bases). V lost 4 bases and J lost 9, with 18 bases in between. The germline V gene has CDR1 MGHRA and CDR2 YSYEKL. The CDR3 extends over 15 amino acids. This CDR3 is CASSLSPDYTRELFF. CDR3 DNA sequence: TGCGCCAGCAGCCTGAGCCCGGACTATACCCGGGAGCTGTTTTTT.

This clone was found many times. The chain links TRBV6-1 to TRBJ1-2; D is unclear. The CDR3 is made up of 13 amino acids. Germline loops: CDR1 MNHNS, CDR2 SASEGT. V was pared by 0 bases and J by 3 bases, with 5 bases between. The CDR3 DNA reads TGTGCCAGCAGTGAAGCCCGGGACTATGGCTACACCTTC. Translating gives CASSEARDYGYTF.

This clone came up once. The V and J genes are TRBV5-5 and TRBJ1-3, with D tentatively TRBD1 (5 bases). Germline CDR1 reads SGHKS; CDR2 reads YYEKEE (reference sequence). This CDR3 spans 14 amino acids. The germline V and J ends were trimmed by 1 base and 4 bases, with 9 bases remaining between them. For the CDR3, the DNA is TGTGCCAGCAGCTTGACAGGTGCAGGAAACACCATATATTTT. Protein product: CASSLTGAGNTIYF.

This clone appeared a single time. CDR3 in amino acids: CASSAGVSVNTDTQYF. CDR3 DNA: TGCGCCAGCAGCGCAGGGGTCTCCGTTAACACAGATACGCAGTATTTT. V and J are TRBV5-1 and TRBJ2-3; TRBD1 might be the D (6 bases). The CDR3 is 16 residues long. In germline, CDR1 is SGHRS, CDR2 YFSETQ. The V and J ends lost 4 bases and 2 bases respectively, with 17 bases between them.

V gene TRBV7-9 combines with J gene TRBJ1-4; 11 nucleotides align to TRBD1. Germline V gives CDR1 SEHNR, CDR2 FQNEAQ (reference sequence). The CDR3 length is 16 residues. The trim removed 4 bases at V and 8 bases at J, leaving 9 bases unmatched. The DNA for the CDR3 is TGTGCCAGCAGCTGGGGGACCGGGACAGGGGGAGAAAAACTGTTTTTT. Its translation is CASSWGTGTGGEKLFF.

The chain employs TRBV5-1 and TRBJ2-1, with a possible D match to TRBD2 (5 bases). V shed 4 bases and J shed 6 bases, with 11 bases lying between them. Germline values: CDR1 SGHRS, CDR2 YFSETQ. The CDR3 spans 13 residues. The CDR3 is CASSDTRSNEQFF. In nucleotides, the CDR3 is TGCGCCAGCAGCGACACTAGAAGCAATGAGCAGTTCTTC.

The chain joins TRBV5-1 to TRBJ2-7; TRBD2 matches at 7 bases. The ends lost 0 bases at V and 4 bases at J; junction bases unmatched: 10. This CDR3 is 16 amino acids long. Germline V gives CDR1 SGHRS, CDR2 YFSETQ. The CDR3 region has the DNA TGCGCCAGCAGCTTGGTCGGGGCTAGCGGCGATTACGAGCAGTACTTC. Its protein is CASSLVGASGDYEQYF.

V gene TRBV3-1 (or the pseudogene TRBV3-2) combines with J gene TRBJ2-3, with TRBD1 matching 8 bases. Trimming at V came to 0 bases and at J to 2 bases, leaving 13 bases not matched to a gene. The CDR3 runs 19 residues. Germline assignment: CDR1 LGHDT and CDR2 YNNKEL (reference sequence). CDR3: CASSQDLGRTGTFTDTQYF. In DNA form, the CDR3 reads TGTGCCAGCAGCCAAGATCTAGGCCGGACAGGGACCTTCACAGATACGCAGTATTTT.

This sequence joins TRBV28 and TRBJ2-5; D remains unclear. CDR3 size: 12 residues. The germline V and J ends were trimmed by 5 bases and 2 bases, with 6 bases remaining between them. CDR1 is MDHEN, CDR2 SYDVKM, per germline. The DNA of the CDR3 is TGTGCCAGCAGTATCTTTCAAGAGACCCAGTACTTC. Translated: CASSIFQETQYF.

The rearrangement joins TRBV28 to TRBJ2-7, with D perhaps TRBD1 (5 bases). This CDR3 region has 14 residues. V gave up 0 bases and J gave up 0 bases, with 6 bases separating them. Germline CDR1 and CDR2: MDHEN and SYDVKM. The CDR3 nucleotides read TGTGCCAGCAGTTTATGGACAGACTCCTACGAGCAGTACTTC. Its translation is CASSLWTDSYEQYF.

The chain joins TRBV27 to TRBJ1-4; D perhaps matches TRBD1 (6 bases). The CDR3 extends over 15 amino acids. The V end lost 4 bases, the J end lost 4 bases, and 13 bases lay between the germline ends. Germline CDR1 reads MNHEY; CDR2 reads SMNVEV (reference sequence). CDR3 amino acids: CASSSSDRVNEKLFF. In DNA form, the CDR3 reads TGTGCCAGCAGTTCGTCGGACAGAGTTAATGAAAAACTGTTTTTT. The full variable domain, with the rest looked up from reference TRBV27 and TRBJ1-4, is EAQVTQNPRYLITVTGKKLTVTCSQNMNHEYMSWYRQDPGLGLRQIYYSMNVEVTDKGDVPEGYKVSRKEKRNFPLILESPSPNQTSLYFCASSSSDRVNEKLFFGSGTQLSVL.

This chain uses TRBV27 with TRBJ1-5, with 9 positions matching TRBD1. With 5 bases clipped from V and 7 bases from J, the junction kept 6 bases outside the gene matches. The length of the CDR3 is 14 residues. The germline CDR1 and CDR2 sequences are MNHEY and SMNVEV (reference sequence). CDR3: CASSITGGGQPQHF. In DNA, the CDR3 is TGTGCCAGCAGTATCACAGGGGGCGGGCAGCCCCAGCATTTT.

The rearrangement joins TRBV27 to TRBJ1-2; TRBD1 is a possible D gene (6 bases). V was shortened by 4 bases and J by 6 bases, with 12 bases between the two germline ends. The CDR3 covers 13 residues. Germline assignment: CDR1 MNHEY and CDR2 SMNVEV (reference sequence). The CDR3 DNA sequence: TGTGCCAGCAGTTACACAGGGTATCATGGCTACACCTTC. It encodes CASSYTGYHGYTF.

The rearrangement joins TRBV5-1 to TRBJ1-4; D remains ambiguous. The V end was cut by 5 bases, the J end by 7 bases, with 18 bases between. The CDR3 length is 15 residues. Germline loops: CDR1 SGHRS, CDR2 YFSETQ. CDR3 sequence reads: CASSYRGRMIEKLFF. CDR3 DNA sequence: TGCGCCAGCAGTTACCGGGGTAGGATGATTGAAAAACTGTTTTTT.

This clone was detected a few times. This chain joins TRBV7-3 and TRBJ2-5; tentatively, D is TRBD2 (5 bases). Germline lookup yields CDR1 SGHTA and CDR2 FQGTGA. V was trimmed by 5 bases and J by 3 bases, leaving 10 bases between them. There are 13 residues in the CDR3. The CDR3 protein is CASSKTREETQYF. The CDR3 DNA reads TGTGCCAGCAGCAAAACTAGAGAAGAGACCCAGTACTTC.

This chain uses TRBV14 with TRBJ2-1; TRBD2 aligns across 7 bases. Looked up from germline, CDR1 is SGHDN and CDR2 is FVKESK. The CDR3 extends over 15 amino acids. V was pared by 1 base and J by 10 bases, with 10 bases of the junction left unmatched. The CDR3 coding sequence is TGTGCCAGCAGCCAAGGGGGGAGGGCCCAAGGAGAGCAGTTCTTC. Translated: CASSQGGRAQGEQFF.

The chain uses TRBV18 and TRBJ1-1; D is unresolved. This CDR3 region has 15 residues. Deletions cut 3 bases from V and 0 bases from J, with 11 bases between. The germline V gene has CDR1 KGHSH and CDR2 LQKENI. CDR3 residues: CASSPQEALNTEAFF. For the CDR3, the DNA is TGTGCCAGCTCACCCCAAGAGGCCCTGAACACTGAAGCTTTCTTT.

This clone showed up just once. The CDR3 sequence: CASSLGQGAVEKLFF. CDR3 nucleotides: TGTGCCAGCAGCTTAGGTCAGGGGGCAGTTGAAAAACTGTTTTTT. This sequence joins TRBV7-9 and TRBJ1-4, with TRBD1 identical over 8 bases. The V and J ends lost 1 base and 7 bases, in that order; junction bases with no gene match: 5. Germline CDR1 SEHNR, CDR2 FQNEAQ (reference sequence). The CDR3 is 15 amino acids.

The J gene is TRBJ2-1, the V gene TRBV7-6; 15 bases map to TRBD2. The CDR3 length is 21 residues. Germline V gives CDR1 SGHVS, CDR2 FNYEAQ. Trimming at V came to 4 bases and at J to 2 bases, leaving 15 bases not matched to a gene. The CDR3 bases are TGTGCCAGCAGCTCCCCGGGGACTAGCGGGAGGAGCGGAACCCCCTACAATGAGCAGTTCTTC. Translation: CASSSPGTSGRSGTPYNEQFF.

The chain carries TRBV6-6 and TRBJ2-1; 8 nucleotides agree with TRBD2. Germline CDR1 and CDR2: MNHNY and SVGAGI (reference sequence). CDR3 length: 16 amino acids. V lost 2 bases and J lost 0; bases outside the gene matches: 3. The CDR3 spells CASSYPTSVSYNEQFF. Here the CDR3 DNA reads TGTGCCAGCAGTTACCCGACTAGCGTCTCCTACAATGAGCAGTTCTTC.

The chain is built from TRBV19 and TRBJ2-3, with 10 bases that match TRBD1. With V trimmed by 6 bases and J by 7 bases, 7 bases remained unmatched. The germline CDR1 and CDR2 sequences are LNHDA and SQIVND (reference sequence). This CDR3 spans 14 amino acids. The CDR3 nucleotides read TGTGCCAGTAGCCCGACAGGGGGCGCATATACGCAGTATTTT. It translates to CASSPTGGAYTQYF.

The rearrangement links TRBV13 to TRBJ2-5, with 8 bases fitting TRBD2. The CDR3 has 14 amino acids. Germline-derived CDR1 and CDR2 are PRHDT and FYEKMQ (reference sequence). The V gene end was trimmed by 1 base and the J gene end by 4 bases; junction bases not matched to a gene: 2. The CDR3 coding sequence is TGTGCCAGCAGCTTAGCGGGGGGGCGAGAGACCCAGTACTTC. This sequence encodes CASSLAGGRETQYF.

In nucleotides, the CDR3 is TGTGCCAGCAGCCGGACAGGGGCAGACTATCGCAGATCCTCTGGAAACACCATATATTTT. Translated: CASSRTGADYRRSSGNTIYF. This chain uses TRBV7-8 with TRBJ1-3, with 9 bases lining up with TRBD1. Losses at the gene ends were 5 bases for V and 0 bases for J; bases not matched to a gene: 17. Germline loops: CDR1 SGHVS, CDR2 FQNEAQ. This CDR3 region has 20 residues.

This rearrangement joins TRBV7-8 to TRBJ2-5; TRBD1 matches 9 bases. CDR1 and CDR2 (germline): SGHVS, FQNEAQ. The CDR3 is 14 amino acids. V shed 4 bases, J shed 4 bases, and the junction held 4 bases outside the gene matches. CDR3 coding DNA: TGTGCCAGCAGCTGGGGACAGGGTGGAGAGACCCAGTACTTC. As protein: CASSWGQGGETQYF.

As DNA, the CDR3 is TGCGCCAGCAGCCCCCTTGGGGGCAACGAGCAGTACTTC. Residues: CASSPLGGNEQYF. The rearrangement uses TRBV5-1 and TRBJ2-7, with D perhaps TRBD1 (6 bases). With 4 bases removed from V and 5 bases from J, the gap between germline ends came to 13 bases. In germline, CDR1 is SGHRS, CDR2 YFSETQ. CDR3 size: 13 residues.